The source of this TCR beta chain is a study of blood T cell repertoires in COVID-19 (dated by TCRdb to 2020 to 2021). General notes on the study: Samples covering the acute and convalescent phases of COVID-19 were provided by collaborators in the United States, Italy and Spain. The prospective study material was composed of cDNA or gDNA derived from T cells, B-cell-depleted T cells, or PBMCs. The dataset comprised deeply sampled blood TCRbeta repertoires from subjects exposed to, actively infected with, or recovered from COVID-19. A freely available public database, intended as a resource for researchers studying the immune response to SARS-CoV-2, is where the repertoires were released. Samples were obtained from the ongoing ImmuneRACE study (first 160 participants) and from over a thousand subjects provided by 6 global collaborators. Nearly every sample came with metadata listing a de-identified subject ID, COVID-19 status, age in years and sex. HLA class I and class II types, where available, came from metadata supplied by the sample provider rather than from assay-based typing. What the authors observed across the whole study: The quantity of clinical and demographic metadata differed by source and by participant and was supplied without curation.

Enrolling through a virtual design, the prospective study's participants ranged in age from roughly 18 to 95 years and lived across 20 to 25 United States geographic areas. To assign participants to cohorts, the prospective study relied on clinical history that participants themselves reported in a screening survey and a study questionnaire. Recovered participants in ImmuneRACE Cohort 3 were defined as having two consecutive negative NP/OP PCR tests, clearance from a healthcare professional, or resolution of symptoms. In the prospective study, whole blood, serum and a nasopharyngeal or oropharyngeal swab were collected from each participant by mobile phlebotomists. Over an approximately 2-month period, participants in the prospective study had the option of providing additional blood draws and questionnaires. Before DNA extraction, blood samples from the prospective study were shipped at room temperature or frozen.

Taken from cysteine to phenylalanine, the CDR3 has 16 residues. Only the CDR3 DNA is retained, 48 bases long and in frame from the first base. CDR1 and CDR2, looked up from the germline V gene (reference sequence), are SGHNT and YYREEE. The V and J ends are trimmed by 0 bases and 0 bases, leaving 10 bases between them. TCRbeta CDR3 regions were amplified from genomic DNA using the immunoSEQ Assay, a bias-controlled multiplex PCR. In the original analysis: Nucleated cell counts per sample were estimated from amplification of reference gene primers within the assay. Sequence reads were collapsed and filtered to measure the absolute abundance of every unique TCRbeta CDR3 rearrangement. For each sample, productive Simpson clonality was calculated by taking the square root of Simpson's diversity index across productive rearrangements. TCRdb holds this immuneACCESS table with in-frame rearrangements only. Some clones are missing; in checked studies, unresolved V genes explain under half, and the rest has no known cause. From that table come the V and J calls and clone size; the DNA was used to work out D and trimming. This sample holds about 180,000 clones; roughly 88% were observed only once. Around 9.5% of the sample lies in the top ten.

As for this clone: There is no known antigen for this receptor. The record has no base qualities; no much larger clone is one base away.

The sample was PBMCs or T cells enriched from blood (not recorded which). This chain joins TRBV5-4 to TRBJ1-5; possibly the D gene is TRBD1, per 5 matching bases. The sequence was collected from a woman aged 18-29 years who had recovered from COVID-19. The CDR3 protein: CASSLGGGNSNQPQHF. The DNA sequence follows: TGTGCCAGCAGCTTGGGGGGCGGGAATAGCAATCAGCCCCAGCATTTT.